This T cell receptor (beta chain) is drawn from a study of CD8+ T cells in alopecia areata (dated by TCRdb to the late 2010s). With regard to the full study: The treated patients, all with moderate-to-severe alopecia areata, were enrolled in an open-label pilot trial of oral tofacitinib given at 5 to 10 mg twice daily. TCRbeta CDR3 regions were amplified by immunoSEQ multiplex PCR using 35 Vbeta forward and 13 Jbeta reverse primers. The RNA source kit depended on sample type: the PAXgene miRNA kit for fixed scalp, the miRNeasy kit for PBMCs, and the RNeasy kit for mouse skin. In both human patients and the C3H/HeJ mouse model, the study applied high-throughput TCRbeta sequencing to look at T cell clonal expansion in alopecia areata. Human TCRbeta sequencing covered scalp tissue and sorted CD4+ and CD8+ peripheral blood T cells from patchy and totalis/universalis alopecia areata patients and healthy controls. Scalp clonality was compared among normal scalp (n=4), patchy alopecia areata scalp (n=8), and alopecia totalis/universalis scalp (n=8). In treated patients, disease severity was measured using the SALT score, which gives the percentage of scalp surface area affected. Biopsies were taken from tofacitinib-treated patients at baseline and at 4 and 24 weeks of treatment, and a later scalp biopsy was taken in several of the tofacitinib-treated patients. Patients received tofacitinib for 6 to 18 months and were then followed off drug for 6 months to check for delayed response and recurrence. General conclusions and limits of the study: Shared TCR sequences between patients were less evident than in mice, which may be partly attributable to HLA diversity in the patient population. Scalp TCR repertoire analysis is complicated because resident alphabeta T cells in normal human skin are also sequenced, whereas mouse skin is dominated by gammadelta T cells. Tofacitinib significantly lowered scalp clonality and the number of expanded CD8+ clones among the top 100 scalp clones. Because the treated cohort was small and had just a single nonresponder, larger studies are needed to establish links between baseline CD8+ expansion and response. Compared with normal scalp, lesional scalp, particularly in alopecia totalis/universalis, had higher clonality and more expanded CD8+ clones, which suggests antigenic drive. Many expanded lesional clones were found to persist in scalp and blood during tofacitinib treatment, and relapse after treatment cessation may be partly explained by this persistence.

Comment on this clone: The target of this receptor is not known. Base qualities are not provided; no much larger clone lies one nucleotide away.

The CDR1 and CDR2 encoded by the germline V gene are SQVTM and ANQGSEA. Here V drops 5 bases and J drops 5 bases, and the junction holds 2 bases not matched to any gene. Measured from the cysteine to the phenylalanine, the CDR3 is 12 residues long. The only DNA kept is the CDR3, 36 bases in frame from the first base. The sample's time point, from its label and the paper: 4 weeks on oral tofacitinib. The label giving this sample's treatment or condition can be read as: oral pan-JAK inhibitor, 5-10 mg twice daily. Peripheral blood and lesional scalp punch biopsies were obtained from patients with alopecia areata. After PBMCs were isolated by density centrifugation and stained for CD3, CD4 and CD8, a FACSAria was used to sort CD4+ and CD8+ T cells. The library came from the immunoSEQ multiplex PCR assay. To provide template for TCR sequencing, every sample had RNA extracted and reverse transcribed into cDNA. First-strand cDNA was synthesized using SuperScript III with a 2:1 mix of oligo-dT and random hexamers. Amplification bias was assessed with a synthetic immune receptor repertoire, and residual bias was removed computationally. The study's processing was this. Raw reads were preprocessed to remove errors, and CDR3 was defined by IMGT conventions from the conserved cysteine to phenylalanine. To get clonality, Shannon entropy was normalized by log2 of the number of productive unique TCRs and the result was subtracted from 1. CD4 or CD8 identity of scalp clones was inferred by cross-referencing scalp TCRbeta sequences with sorted blood CD4 and CD8 repertoires. TCRdb retrieved this table from immuneACCESS and kept in-frame rearrangements only. Not all clones are present; in checked studies, unresolved V genes account for under half, and no reason is known for the remainder. The V and J calls and clone size come from that table; D and trimming were worked out from the DNA. The sample table holds about 160,000 clones, of which less than 70% were seen once. The ten largest account for 0.9% to 1% of the sample.

The source material was CD4+ T cells sorted from blood, sampled at week 4, from a patient treated with tofacitinib. The clonotype originates from a human donor with alopecia areata. This chain joins TRBV29-1 to TRBJ2-5, with TRBD1 matching 10 junction bases. The DNA is as follows: TGCAGCGTTCTGGACAGGGGGGAGACCCAGTACTTC. Protein translation: CSVLDRGETQYF.